These T cell receptor beta chains were read from a single sample in a study of cytomegalovirus exposure and HLA in healthy donors. Repertoires were generated with immunoSEQ multiplex PCR, while TCRdb's copy carries only in-frame clones and drops some. The profile shows approximately 100,000 clones, about 85% of them singletons. Sequencing was done on a sample of PBMCs. These receptors all come from a man in his forties in good health and CMV-seropositive. CDR3s include the opening cysteine and the closing phenylalanine or tryptophan. Each record gives: J gene, clone size, V gene, D gene, CDR3 protein, CDR3 DNA. D genes are given only for firm matches. The size of a clone is reported for some rows only, either as once, few or many, or as a class for expanded clones.

>TRBJ1-2|once|TRBV19|NA
CASSIVAGGYGYTF
TGTGCCAGTAGTATAGTAGCCGGAGGGTATGGCTACACCTTC
>TRBJ2-1|NA|TRBV30|NA
CAWGPREQFF
TGTGCCTGGGGCCCCAGGGAGCAGTTCTTC
>TRBJ2-1|NA|TRBV6-1|NA
CASSATSFDEQFF
TGTGCCAGCAGTGCGACTAGTTTCGATGAGCAGTTCTTC
>TRBJ1-5|NA|TRBV19|NA
CATTQGTMKPQHF
TGTGCCACCACGCAGGGTACGATGAAGCCCCAGCATTTT
>TRBJ2-2|few|TRBV7-6|NA
CASSFGSGELFF
TGTGCCAGCAGCTTCGGGTCCGGGGAGCTGTTTTTT
>TRBJ1-1|NA|TRBV6-1|TRBD1
CASSTTGGGNTEAFF
TGTGCCAGCAGTACCACAGGGGGCGGGAACACTGAAGCTTTCTTT
>TRBJ2-1|NA|TRBV7-3|NA
CASSPTGGGYNEQFF
TGTGCCAGCAGCCCCACCGGTGGAGGCTACAATGAGCAGTTCTTC
>TRBJ2-1|NA|TRBV10-2|NA
CASSKSRLSSGEQFF
TGCGCCAGCAGTAAATCGCGGCTTTCGAGTGGAGAGCAGTTCTTC
>TRBJ2-5|NA|TRBV5-1|NA
CASSLAGGLLQETQYF
TGCGCCAGCAGCTTGGCAGGGGGACTGCTTCAAGAGACCCAGTACTTC
>TRBJ1-1|once|TRBV18|TRBD1
CASSPRQGNTEAFF
TGTGCCAGCTCACCGAGACAGGGGAACACTGAAGCTTTCTTT
>TRBJ2-2|NA|TRBV6-5|TRBD2
CASSYSAGVETGELFF
TGTGCCAGCAGTTATTCAGCGGGAGTTGAAACCGGGGAGCTGTTTTTT
>TRBJ2-2|NA|TRBV5-1|NA
CASSLGDNTGELFF
TGCGCCAGCAGCTTGGGCGATAACACCGGGGAGCTGTTTTTT
>TRBJ1-2|NA|TRBV28|TRBD1
CASFSGGQGLYGYTF
TGTGCCAGTTTTTCGGGGGGACAGGGGCTCTATGGCTACACCTTC
>TRBJ2-7|few|TRBV7-9|TRBD1
CSSSGTGAVQYF
TGTTCCAGCAGCGGAACAGGGGCGGTACAGTACTTC
>TRBJ2-7|NA|TRBV4-1|NA
CASSQERLVYEQYF
TGCGCCAGCAGCCAAGAACGGTTAGTTTACGAGCAGTACTTC
>TRBJ2-3|once|TRBV18|NA
CASSPSSSGTDTQYF
TGTGCCAGCTCACCGTCTTCTAGCGGCACAGATACGCAGTATTTT
>TRBJ2-1|NA|TRBV5-4|TRBD2
CASSPSGGRAEQFF
TGTGCCAGCAGCCCCTCGGGGGGGCGGGCTGAGCAGTTCTTC
>TRBJ2-5|once|TRBV27|NA
CATRGSWVEETQYF
TGTGCCACTAGGGGGAGCTGGGTTGAAGAGACCCAGTACTTC
>TRBJ2-7|NA|TRBV19|TRBD1
CASSNRQGAGEQYF
TGTGCCAGTAGTAATCGACAGGGGGCGGGCGAGCAGTACTTC
>TRBJ1-5|NA|TRBV28|NA
CASTPQGVGQPQHF
TGTGCCAGCACCCCGCAAGGGGTAGGCCAGCCCCAGCATTTT
>TRBJ1-4|NA|TRBV25-1|TRBD1
CASSESGQGMRLFF
TGTGCCAGCAGTGAATCCGGACAGGGTATGCGACTGTTTTTT
>TRBJ2-7|NA|TRBV7-8|NA
CASSLREMGSSEQYF
TGTGCCAGCAGCTTGAGGGAAATGGGGTCCTCCGAGCAGTACTTC
>TRBJ2-3|NA|TRBV10-1|NA
CASSESYGKVQYF
TGCGCCAGCAGTGAGTCTTACGGGAAGGTGCAGTATTTT
>TRBJ1-6|once|TRBV5-1|TRBD1
CASSLAGQGGSPLHF
TGCGCCAGCAGCTTGGCCGGACAGGGTGGTTCACCCCTCCACTTT
>TRBJ2-3|NA|TRBV5-1|NA
CASSLVTDTQYF
TGCGCCAGCAGCTTGGTAACAGATACGCAGTATTTT
>TRBJ2-1|NA|TRBV5-1|NA
CASSLGSTSIYNEQFF
TGCGCCAGCAGCTTGGGTTCTACTAGCATCTACAATGAGCAGTTCTTC
>TRBJ2-7|NA|TRBV7-8|NA
CASSLKLTVHEQYF
TGTGCCAGCAGCCTCAAACTAACGGTCCACGAGCAGTACTTC
>TRBJ2-1|NA|TRBV13|NA
CASSLARDISYNEQFF
TGTGCCAGCAGCTTAGCCCGGGACATCTCCTACAATGAGCAGTTCTTC
>TRBJ1-6|NA|TRBV7-2|TRBD1
CASSLVSGQGHSPLHF
TGTGCCAGCAGCTTAGTTTCGGGACAGGGTCATTCACCCCTCCACTTT
>TRBJ1-5|NA|TRBV7-8|NA
CASSLGPGDQPQHF
TGTGCCAGCAGCTTAGGTCCCGGGGATCAGCCCCAGCATTTT
>TRBJ2-7|NA|TRBV7-2|NA
CASSRGPGYEQYF
TGTGCCAGCAGCCGAGGTCCCGGGTACGAGCAGTACTTC
>TRBJ2-1|NA|TRBV4-1|NA
CASSQLQDFSYNEQFF
TGCGCCAGCAGCCAATTACAAGACTTCTCCTACAATGAGCAGTTCTTC
>TRBJ1-4|NA|TRBV2|NA
CASRMTDYATNEKLFF
TGTGCCAGCAGAATGACAGATTATGCAACTAATGAAAAACTGTTTTTT
>TRBJ1-4|NA|TRBV5-1|TRBD1
CASSRDRVGATNEKLFF
TGCGCCAGCAGCCGGGACAGGGTTGGAGCAACTAATGAAAAACTGTTTTTT
>TRBJ1-5|NA|TRBV1|NA
CTSSQEGNRGGNQPQHF
TGCACCAGCAGCCAAGAAGGTAACAGGGGAGGCAATCAGCCCCAGCATTTT
>TRBJ2-7|once|TRBV4-2|TRBD2
CASSQGPGGGSPSSYEQYF
TGTGCCAGCAGCCAAGGCCCGGGTGGCGGGAGCCCGAGCTCCTACGAGCAGTACTTC
>TRBJ2-3|NA|TRBV7-2|TRBD2
CASSLGTLGLPDTQYF
TGTGCCAGCAGCTTAGGTACGCTGGGACTACCAGATACGCAGTATTTT
>TRBJ1-2|NA|TRBV28|NA
CASRGGYGYTF
TGTGCCAGCAGAGGGGGATATGGCTACACCTTC